Sequencing of this TCR beta chain was carried out in a study of shared clonotypes between healthy human individuals. Some clones are missing from TCRdb's copy, which holds only in-frame ones; the method was immunoSEQ multiplex PCR. The top ten hold 1.2% to 1.5% of the sample, which has about 1 million clones, roughly 80% seen once. V dropped 1 base and J dropped 7 bases, with 17 bases sitting between them. From germline, CDR1 is SGHDT and CDR2 YYEEEE. The CDR3 is 15 residues long. This chain joins TRBV5-6 and TRBJ2-5; the D gene is possibly TRBD2 (5 bases). This clonotype was sampled from a man in his late teens or twenties in good health. The sample was memory CD4+ T cells sorted from blood. As to subset: CD45RA-negative fraction. This chain's CDR3 is CASSLYEGSPTTQYF. In nucleotides, the CDR3 is TGTGCCAGCAGCTTGTATGAGGGATCGCCTACGACCCAGTACTTC.